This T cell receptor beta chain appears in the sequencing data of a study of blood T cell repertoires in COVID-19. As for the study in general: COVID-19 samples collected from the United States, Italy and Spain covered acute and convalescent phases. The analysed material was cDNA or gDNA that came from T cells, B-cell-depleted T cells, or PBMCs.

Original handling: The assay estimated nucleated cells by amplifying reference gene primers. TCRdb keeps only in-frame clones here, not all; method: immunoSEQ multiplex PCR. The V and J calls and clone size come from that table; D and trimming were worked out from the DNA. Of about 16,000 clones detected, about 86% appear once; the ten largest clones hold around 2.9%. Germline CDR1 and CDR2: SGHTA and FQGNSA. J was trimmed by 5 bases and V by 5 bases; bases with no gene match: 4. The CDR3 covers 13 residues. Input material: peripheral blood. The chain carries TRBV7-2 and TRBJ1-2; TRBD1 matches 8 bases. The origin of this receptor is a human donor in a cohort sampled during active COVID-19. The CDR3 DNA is TGTGCCAGCAGCGTACAGGGGGTATATGGCTACACCTTC. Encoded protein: CASSVQGVYGYTF. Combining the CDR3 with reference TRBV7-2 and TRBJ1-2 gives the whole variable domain GAGVSQSPSNKVTEKGKDVELRCDPISGHTALYWYRQSLGQGLEFLIYFQGNSAPDKSGLPSDRFSAERTGGSVSTLTIQRTQQEDSAVYLCASSVQGVYGYTFGSGTRLTVV.